This T cell receptor beta chain was captured in a study of blood T cells in healthy people across ages. General study findings and limits: In long-lived donors, naive CD4+ cell counts and diversity exceeded those of aged donors. Conclusively comparing naive with antigen-experienced cells was impossible with unsorted PBMCs.

The V gene lost 6 bases and the J gene lost 5 bases, with 10 bases spanning the gap. CDR1 and CDR2 (germline): SQVTM, ANQGSEA. CDR3 length: 11 amino acids. About this clonotype: The antigen is undetermined.

Every sample yielded at least 6.5 million isolated PBMCs. Primers used in a second PCR of about 7 to 12 cycles were a sample-barcoded 5' primer and a J-beta primer mix. Carrying 12 random nucleotides, a template-switch adaptor labeled each individual cDNA molecule. Using its own MiXCR run on the 5' RACE reads, TCRdb lists one record per CDR3 protein. This table holds nearly 800,000 distinct CDR3 sequences, about 25% found once. The data also belong to a second study, concerning T cells of mothers and their children.

Sequenced input: blood. The source of this sequence is a boy younger than 18 in good health. The V gene is TRBV29-1, the J gene TRBJ1-2, with a possible D match to TRBD1 (5 bases). The CDR3 protein is CSVSGRYGYTF. DNA for the CDR3: TGCAGCGTCTCGGGGCGGTATGGCTACACCTTC. Together with reference TRBV29-1 and TRBJ1-2, the CDR3 gives the full variable domain: SAVISQKPSRDICQRGTSLTIQCQVDSQVTMMFWYRQQPGQSLTLIATANQGSEATYESGFVIDKFPISRPNLTFSTLTVSNMSPEDSSIYLCSVSGRYGYTFGSGTRLTVV.